The 20 T cell receptor beta chains listed next were all sequenced from one sample in a study of identifying expanded T cells in peripheral blood. TCRdb's table, derived via immunoSEQ multiplex PCR, lists solely in-frame clones and lacks some. The table lists 130,000 or so clones, roughly 80% of them singletons, with 2.5% to 3.5% in the top ten. The specimen was blood. The receptors stem from a person between 18 and 69 years old in good health.

CDR3 in amino acids: CASSIKLLGTEAFF. The CDR3 DNA sequence: TGTGCCAGTAGTATCAAGCTTTTAGGGACTGAAGCTTTCTTT. This chain joins TRBV19 and TRBJ1-1; D gene uncertain. The V end lost 3 bases, the J end lost 5 bases, and 13 bases lay between the germline ends. The CDR3 is 14 amino acids. The germline V gene has CDR1 LNHDA and CDR2 SQIVND (reference sequence).

The chain uses TRBV10-3 and TRBJ2-3, with D possibly being TRBD1 (6 bases). V was cut by 9 bases and J by 4 bases, with 14 bases left in between. The CDR3 totals 13 residues. Germline V gene sequence: CDR1 ENHRY, CDR2 SYGVKD. The CDR3, as DNA: TGTGCCATGAGCGCAGGGGTGTCAGATACGCAGTATTTT. It encodes CAMSAGVSDTQYF.

This sequence joins TRBV7-2 and TRBJ2-5; D perhaps matches TRBD2 (5 bases). V was cut by 5 bases and J by 5 bases, with 12 bases left in between. The length of the CDR3 is 13 residues. Per the germline V gene, CDR1 is SGHTA and CDR2 is FQGNSA. The DNA of the CDR3 is TGTGCCAGCAGCCTCTTCCCGGGGGAGACCCAGTACTTC. Residues: CASSLFPGETQYF.

This clone was found a few times. This chain links TRBV30 with TRBJ2-7; TRBD1 matches 7 bases. V lost 1 base, J lost 2 bases, and 17 bases stayed unmatched. Germline lookup yields CDR1 GTSNPN and CDR2 SVGIG (reference sequence). This CDR3 spans 18 amino acids. CDR3 in amino acids: CAWSATLDRTDWTYEQYF. As DNA, the CDR3 is TGTGCCTGGAGTGCTACCTTGGACAGGACCGACTGGACCTACGAGCAGTACTTC.

This clone has only one observation. J is TRBJ1-3 and V is TRBV19, with a weak D call TRBD1 (6 bases). With 7 bases removed from V and 1 base from J, the gap between germline ends came to 14 bases. Germline values: CDR1 LNHDA, CDR2 SQIVND (reference sequence). This CDR3 contains 15 residues. The CDR3 nucleotides read TGTGCCAGTACCATACAGGGTTCTTCTGGAAACACCATATATTTT. Translation: CASTIQGSSGNTIYF. The full variable domain, completed using reference TRBV19 and TRBJ1-3, is DGGITQSPKYLFRKEGQNVTLSCEQNLNHDAMYWYRQDPGQGLRLIYYSQIVNDFQKGDIAEGYSVSREKKESFPLTVTSAQKNPTAFYLCASTIQGSSGNTIYFGEGSWLTVV.

This chain links TRBV11-2 with TRBJ1-5, with 10 bases fitting TRBD1. Germline-derived CDR1 and CDR2 are SGHAT and FQNNGV. Germline trimming cut 5 bases from V and 2 bases from J; bases unmatched to any gene: 6. The CDR3 is made up of 16 amino acids. The CDR3 region is CASSRGDRGGNQPQHF. DNA of the CDR3: TGTGCCAGCAGCCGAGGGGACAGGGGTGGCAATCAGCCCCAGCATTTT.

CDR3 bases: TGTGCCAGCAGCTCCTGGGTGCAGGGGACAGATACGCAGTATTTT. Translated: CASSSWVQGTDTQYF. This rearrangement joins TRBV5-4 to TRBJ2-3; D possibly corresponds to TRBD1 (6 bases). The germline V and J ends were trimmed by 3 bases and 3 bases, with 14 bases remaining between them. The CDR3 covers 15 residues. Germline CDR1 and CDR2: SGHNT and YYREEE (reference sequence).

The gene calls are TRBV21-1 and TRBJ1-1. TRBV21-1 is a pseudogene locus. The CDR3 is made up of 11 amino acids. CDR3 bases: TGTGCCAGCAGCTCTCTAACTGAAGCTTTCTTT. It yields the protein CASSSLTEAFF.

The chain links TRBV6-5 to TRBJ2-7, with 9 positions matching TRBD1. Germline CDR1 and CDR2: MNHEY and SVGAGI. This CDR3 contains 15 residues. The V and J ends lost 2 bases and 7 bases, in that order; junction bases with no gene match: 9. The CDR3 bases are TGTGCCAGCAGTTACGCGGGACAGGGCTTAGTGGAGCAGTACTTC. Amino acid sequence: CASSYAGQGLVEQYF.

V gene TRBV18 combines with J gene TRBJ2-1; maybe TRBD2 (6 bases). The germline gives CDR1 KGHSH, CDR2 LQKENI. The CDR3 extends over 15 amino acids. V gave up 5 bases and J gave up 6 bases, with 17 bases separating them. Written as DNA, the CDR3 is TGTGCCAGCTCAACAAGGGAGGTGGCCTTCAATGAGCAGTTCTTC. It yields the protein CASSTREVAFNEQFF.

This clone was observed many times. The chain uses TRBV25-1 and TRBJ2-1; no clear D gene. Germline loops: CDR1 MGHDK, CDR2 SYGVNS. The CDR3 runs to 11 residues. Trimming removed 1 base at V and 9 bases at J, with 4 bases between. CDR3 bases: TGTGCCAGCAGTGAATTTGTTGAGCAGTTCTTC. Translating it yields CASSEFVEQFF.

The V gene is TRBV29-1, the J gene TRBJ1-2, with 9 bases lining up with TRBD1. The junction had 10 bases not matched to a gene; V was cut back by 3 bases and J by 8 bases. The CDR3 covers 14 residues. Germline CDR1 SQVTM, CDR2 ANQGSEA. DNA of the CDR3: TGCAGCGTTGATTACGGGACAGGGAGAGAAGGCTACACCTTC. Translation gives CSVDYGTGREGYTF.

This clone is labeled as medium-sized (0.01 to 0.1%). V and J are TRBV7-9 and TRBJ1-4; 8 positions agree with TRBD1. Trimming took 4 bases from V and 3 from J; bases not matched to a gene: 1. CDR1 and CDR2 (germline): SEHNR, FQNEAQ (reference sequence). This CDR3 contains 14 residues. CDR3 amino acids: CASSSQGANEKLFF. CDR3 coding DNA: TGTGCCAGCAGCTCACAGGGGGCTAATGAAAAACTGTTTTTT.

The genes are TRBV30 and TRBJ2-1, with 9 positions matching TRBD1. CDR1 GTSNPN and CDR2 SVGIG come from the germline V gene (reference sequence). The V and J ends lost 5 bases and 6 bases, in that order; junction bases with no gene match: 8. The length of the CDR3 is 14 residues. CDR3 in amino acids: CAWARDREVNEQFF. CDR3 nucleotide sequence: TGTGCCTGGGCCCGGGACAGGGAGGTCAATGAGCAGTTCTTC. The full variable domain, rest sourced from reference TRBV30 and TRBJ2-1, is SQTIHQWPATLVQPVGSPLSLECTVEGTSNPNLYWYRQAAGRGLQLLFYSVGIGQISSEVPQNLSASRPQDRQFILSSKKLLLSDSGFYLCAWARDREVNEQFFGPGTRLTVL.

Only a few counts were recorded for this clone. This chain joins TRBV9 and TRBJ2-7; 7 nucleotides align to TRBD1. The CDR3 has 14 amino acids. The ends lost 2 bases at V and 4 bases at J; junction bases unmatched: 6. Germline CDR1 is SGDLS and CDR2 is YYNGEE. CDR3 sequence reads: CASSVGDSLYEQYF. CDR3 coding DNA: TGTGCCAGCAGCGTTGGGGACAGCCTGTACGAGCAGTACTTC.

The rearrangement uses TRBV5-1 and TRBJ1-2; a weak D match, TRBD1 (5 bases). The germline CDR1 and CDR2 sequences are SGHRS and YFSETQ. V lost 0 bases and J 1 base, leaving 19 bases between the germline ends. The CDR3 covers 18 residues. The CDR3 DNA is TGCGCCAGCAGCTTGGCCCCAAGAACCGGGACGGGTAACTATGGCTACACCTTC. This translates into CASSLAPRTGTGNYGYTF.

The V call is TRBV27, the J call TRBJ2-7, with TRBD1 identical over 9 bases. CDR1 MNHEY and CDR2 SMNVEV come from the germline V gene (reference sequence). The CDR3 totals 14 residues. With 10 bases clipped from V and 4 bases from J, the junction kept 11 bases outside the gene matches. Here the CDR3 DNA reads TGTGCCACTCAACCGGGGACAGGGAATTACGAGCAGTACTTC. Residues: CATQPGTGNYEQYF.

The chain carries TRBV9 and TRBJ1-3, with 7 bases fitting TRBD1. CDR3 length: 17 amino acids. Germline V CDR1 and CDR2: SGDLS, YYNGEE. V lost 3 bases and J lost 3; bases outside the gene matches: 12. The CDR3 DNA sequence: TGTGCCAGCAGCGGGGGACAGTGGGTGAGCCTTGGAAACACCATATATTTT. It translates to CASSGGQWVSLGNTIYF.

V gene TRBV11-2 combines with J gene TRBJ2-1; TRBD2 matches 9 bases. CDR3 length equals 17 residues. Germline V gene data show CDR1 as SGHAT and CDR2 as FQNNGV. The J segment lost 5 bases and the V segment lost 4 bases, leaving 12 bases of the junction unmatched. CDR3 bases: TGTGCCAGCAGCTCCATCTCCGCCCTAGCGGGGAACAATGAGCAGTTCTTC. Encoded protein: CASSSISALAGNNEQFF.

The chain links TRBV7-8 to TRBJ2-3; D gene unclear. The CDR3 contains 12 residues. Looked up from germline, CDR1 is SGHVS and CDR2 is FQNEAQ. Trimming removed 2 bases at V and 4 bases at J, with 4 bases between. The chain's CDR3 is CASSLYSDTQYF. As DNA, the CDR3 is TGTGCCAGCAGCTTATACTCAGATACGCAGTATTTT.